The source of this TCR beta chain is a study of technical replicates of blood from several donors. The assay was immunoSEQ multiplex PCR, and TCRdb's table has in-frame clones only and misses some. Of tens of thousands of clones in the sample, roughly 90% are singletons; the top ten hold 0.35% to 0.45%. CDR1 MNHEY and CDR2 SVGAGI come from the germline V gene. This CDR3 comprises 15 residues. Trimming removed 0 bases from V and 5 bases from J, with 14 bases in between. This clone was recorded once. The source material was T cells isolated from PBMCs. This sequence joins TRBV6-5 and TRBJ2-7; D is ambiguous. This TCR was sampled from a human donor in good health. DNA for the CDR3: TGTGCCAGCAGTTACTCGTCCGCCAGGCCCAACGAGCAGTACTTC. Protein product: CASSYSSARPNEQYF.